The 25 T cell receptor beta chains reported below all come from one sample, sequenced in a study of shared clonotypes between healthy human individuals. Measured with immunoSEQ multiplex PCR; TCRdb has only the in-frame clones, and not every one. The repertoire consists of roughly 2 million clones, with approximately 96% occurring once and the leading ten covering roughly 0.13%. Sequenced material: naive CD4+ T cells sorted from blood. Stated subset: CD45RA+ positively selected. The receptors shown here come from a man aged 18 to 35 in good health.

The CDR3 region is CASSPRQGPGEQYF. Here the CDR3 DNA reads TGTGCCAGCAGCCCCCGACAGGGACCGGGCGAGCAGTACTTC. The rearrangement uses TRBV11-3 and TRBJ2-7; 7 nucleotides match TRBD1. The CDR3 length is 14 residues. Germline V lookup: CDR1 SGHNT, CDR2 YENEEA. J was trimmed by 6 bases and V by 5 bases; bases with no gene match: 10.

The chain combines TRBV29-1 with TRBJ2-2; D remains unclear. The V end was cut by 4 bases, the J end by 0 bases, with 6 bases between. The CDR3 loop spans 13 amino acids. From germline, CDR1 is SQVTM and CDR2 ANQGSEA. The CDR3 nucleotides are TGCAGCGTTGCGTGGGCGAACACCGGGGAGCTGTTTTTT. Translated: CSVAWANTGELFF.

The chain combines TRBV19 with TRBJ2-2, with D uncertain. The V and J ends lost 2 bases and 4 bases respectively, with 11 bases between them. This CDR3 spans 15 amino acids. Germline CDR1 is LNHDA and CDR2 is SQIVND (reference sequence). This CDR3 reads CASSIPGRVTGELFF. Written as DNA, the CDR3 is TGTGCCAGTAGTATACCGGGTAGGGTCACCGGGGAGCTGTTTTTT.

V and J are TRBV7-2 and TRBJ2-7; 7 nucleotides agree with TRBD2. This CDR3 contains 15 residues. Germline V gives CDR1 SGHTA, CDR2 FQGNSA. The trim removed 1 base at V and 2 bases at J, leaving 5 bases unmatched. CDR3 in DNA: TGTGCCAGCAGCTTAGTCAGCGGGACCCCCTACGAGCAGTACTTC. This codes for CASSLVSGTPYEQYF.

The DNA for the CDR3 is TGTGCCAGCAGCTTGGCGGACGGTGAAAAACTGTTTTTT. Amino acids: CASSLADGEKLFF. The chain has TRBV5-6 and TRBJ1-4; unclear D gene. The V and J ends lost 0 bases and 7 bases respectively, with 7 bases between them. The CDR3 is 13 residues long. Germline V CDR1 and CDR2: SGHDT, YYEEEE.

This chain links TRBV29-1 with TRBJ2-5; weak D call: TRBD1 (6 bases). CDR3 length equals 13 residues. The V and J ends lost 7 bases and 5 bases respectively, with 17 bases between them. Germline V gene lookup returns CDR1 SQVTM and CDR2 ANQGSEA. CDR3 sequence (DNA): TGCAGCGCTCAAACAGGGTTAGGGGAGACCCAGTACTTC. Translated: CSAQTGLGETQYF.

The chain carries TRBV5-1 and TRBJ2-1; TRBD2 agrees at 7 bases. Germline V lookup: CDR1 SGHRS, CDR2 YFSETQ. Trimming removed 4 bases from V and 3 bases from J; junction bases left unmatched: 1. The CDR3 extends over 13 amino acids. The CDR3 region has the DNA TGCGCCAGCAGCCGGGGGGACTACAATGAGCAGTTCTTC. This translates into CASSRGDYNEQFF. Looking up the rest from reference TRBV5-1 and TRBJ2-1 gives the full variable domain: KAGVTQTPRYLIKTRGQQVTLSCSPISGHRSVSWYQQTPGQGLQFLFEYFSETQRNKGNFPGRFSGRQFSNSRSEMNVSTLELGDSALYLCASSRGDYNEQFFGPGTRLTVL.

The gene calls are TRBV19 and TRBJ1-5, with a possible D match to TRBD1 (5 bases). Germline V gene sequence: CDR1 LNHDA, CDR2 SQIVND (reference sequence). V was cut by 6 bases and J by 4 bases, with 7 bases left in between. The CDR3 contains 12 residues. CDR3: CASRGANQPQHF. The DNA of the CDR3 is TGTGCCAGTAGAGGGGCGAATCAGCCCCAGCATTTT.

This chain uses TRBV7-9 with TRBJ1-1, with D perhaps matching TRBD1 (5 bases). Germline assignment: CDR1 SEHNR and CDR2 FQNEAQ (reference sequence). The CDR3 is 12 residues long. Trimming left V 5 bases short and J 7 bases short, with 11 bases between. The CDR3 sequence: CASSPGPREAFF. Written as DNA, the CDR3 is TGTGCCAGCAGCCCGGGACCGCGTGAAGCTTTCTTT.

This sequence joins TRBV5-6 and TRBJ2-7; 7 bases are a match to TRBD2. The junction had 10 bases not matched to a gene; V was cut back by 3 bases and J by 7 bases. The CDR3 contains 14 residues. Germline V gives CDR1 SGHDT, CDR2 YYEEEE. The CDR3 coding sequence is TGTGCCAGCAGCTCCCCCGGGACTACTCAGGAGCAGTACTTC. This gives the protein CASSSPGTTQEQYF.

The CDR3 here is CASRSGTRAFF. CDR3 in DNA: TGTGCCAGCAGATCCGGGACCCGAGCTTTCTTT. This chain uses TRBV6-6 with TRBJ1-1; D is possibly TRBD1 (5 bases). Trimming removed 6 bases from V and 10 bases from J, with 12 bases in between. This CDR3 comprises 11 residues. Germline CDR1 is MNHNY and CDR2 is SVGAGI (reference sequence).

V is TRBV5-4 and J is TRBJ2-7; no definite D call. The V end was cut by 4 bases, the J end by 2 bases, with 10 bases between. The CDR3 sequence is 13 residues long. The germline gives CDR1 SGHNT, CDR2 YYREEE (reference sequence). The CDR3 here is CASSRDGTYEQYF. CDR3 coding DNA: TGTGCCAGCAGCCGAGACGGAACCTACGAGCAGTACTTC.

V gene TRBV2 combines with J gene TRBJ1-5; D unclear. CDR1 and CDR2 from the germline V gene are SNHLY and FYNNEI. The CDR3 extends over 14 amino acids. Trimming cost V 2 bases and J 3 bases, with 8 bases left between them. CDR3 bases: TGTGCCAGCAGTGAAACAACTCCCAATCAGCCCCAGCATTTT. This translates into CASSETTPNQPQHF.

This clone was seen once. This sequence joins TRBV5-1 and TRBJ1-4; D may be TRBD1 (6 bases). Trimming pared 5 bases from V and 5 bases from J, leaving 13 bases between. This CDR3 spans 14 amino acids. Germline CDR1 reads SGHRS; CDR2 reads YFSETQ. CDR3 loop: CASRPPDSNEKLFF. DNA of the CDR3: TGCGCCAGCAGGCCCCCGGACAGCAATGAAAAACTGTTTTTT.

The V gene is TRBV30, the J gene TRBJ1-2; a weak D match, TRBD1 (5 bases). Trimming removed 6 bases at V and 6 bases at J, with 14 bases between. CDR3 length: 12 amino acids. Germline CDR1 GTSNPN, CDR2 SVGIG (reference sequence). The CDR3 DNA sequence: TGTGCCTGTTATGGAGGGGCGGATGGCTACACCTTC. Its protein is CACYGGADGYTF.

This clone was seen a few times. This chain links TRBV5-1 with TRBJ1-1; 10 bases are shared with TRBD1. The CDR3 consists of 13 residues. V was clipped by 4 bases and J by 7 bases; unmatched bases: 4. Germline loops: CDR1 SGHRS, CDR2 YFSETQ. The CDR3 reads CASSPTGGSEAFF. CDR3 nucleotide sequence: TGCGCCAGCAGCCCGACAGGGGGCAGTGAAGCTTTCTTT.

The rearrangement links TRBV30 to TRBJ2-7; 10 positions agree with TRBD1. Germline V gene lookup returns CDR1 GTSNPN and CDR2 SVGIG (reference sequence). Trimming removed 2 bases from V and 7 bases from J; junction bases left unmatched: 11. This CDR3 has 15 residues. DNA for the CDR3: TGTGCCTGGAGTTCGGGACAGGGGCCTGGGGGGGAGCAGTACTTC. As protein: CAWSSGQGPGGEQYF. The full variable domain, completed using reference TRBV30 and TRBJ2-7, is SQTIHQWPATLVQPVGSPLSLECTVEGTSNPNLYWYRQAAGRGLQLLFYSVGIGQISSEVPQNLSASRPQDRQFILSSKKLLLSDSGFYLCAWSSGQGPGGEQYFGPGTRLTVT.

The CDR3 DNA is TGTGCCAGCAGCCCCTATGGCCCCACAGATACGCAGTATTTT. Residues: CASSPYGPTDTQYF. J is TRBJ2-3 and V is TRBV7-2; D is ambiguous. CDR3 length: 14 residues. V was clipped by 5 bases and J by 2 bases, with 11 bases between them. The germline V gene encodes CDR1 SGHTA and CDR2 FQGNSA.

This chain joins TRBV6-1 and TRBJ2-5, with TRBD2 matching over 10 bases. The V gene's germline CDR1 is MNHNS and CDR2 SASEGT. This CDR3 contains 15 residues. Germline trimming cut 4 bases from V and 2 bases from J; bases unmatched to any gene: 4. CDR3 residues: CASSGTSGPQETQYF. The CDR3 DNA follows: TGTGCCAGCAGTGGGACTAGCGGACCTCAAGAGACCCAGTACTTC.

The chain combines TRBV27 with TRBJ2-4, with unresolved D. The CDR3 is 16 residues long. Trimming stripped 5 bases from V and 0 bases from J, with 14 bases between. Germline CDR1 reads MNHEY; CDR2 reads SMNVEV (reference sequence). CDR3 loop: CASSTRQVVAKNIQYF. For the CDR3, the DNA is TGTGCCAGCAGTACTCGCCAGGTTGTAGCCAAAAACATTCAGTACTTC.

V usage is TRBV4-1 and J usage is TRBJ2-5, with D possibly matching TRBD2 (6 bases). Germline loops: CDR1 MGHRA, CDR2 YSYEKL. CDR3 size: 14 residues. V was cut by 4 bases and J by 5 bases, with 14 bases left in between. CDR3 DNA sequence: TGCGCCAGCAGCCCCTCGGGACTCCCGGAGACCCAGTACTTC. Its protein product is CASSPSGLPETQYF.

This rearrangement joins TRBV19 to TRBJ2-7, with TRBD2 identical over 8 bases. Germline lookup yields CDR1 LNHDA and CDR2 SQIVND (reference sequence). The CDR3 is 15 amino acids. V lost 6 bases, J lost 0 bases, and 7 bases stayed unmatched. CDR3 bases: TGTGCCAGTAGACCGGGAGGGATCACCTCCTACGAGCAGTACTTC. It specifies CASRPGGITSYEQYF.

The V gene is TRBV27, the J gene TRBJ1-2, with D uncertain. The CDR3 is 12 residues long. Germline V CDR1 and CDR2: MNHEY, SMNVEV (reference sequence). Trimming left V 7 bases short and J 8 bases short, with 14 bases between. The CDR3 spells CASIDPLGGYTF. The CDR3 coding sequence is TGTGCCAGCATCGACCCCTTGGGAGGCTACACCTTC.

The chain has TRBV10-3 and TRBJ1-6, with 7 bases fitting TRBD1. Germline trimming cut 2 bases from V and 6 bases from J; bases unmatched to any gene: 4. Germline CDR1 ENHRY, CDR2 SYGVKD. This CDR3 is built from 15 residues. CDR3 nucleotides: TGTGCCATCAGTGAGCTGCCAGGGGGTAATTCACCCCTCCACTTT. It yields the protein CAISELPGGNSPLHF.

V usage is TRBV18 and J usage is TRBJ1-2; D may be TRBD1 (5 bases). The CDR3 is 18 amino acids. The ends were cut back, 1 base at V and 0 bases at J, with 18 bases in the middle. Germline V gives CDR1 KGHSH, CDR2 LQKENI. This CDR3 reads CASSPLVLQGAANYGYTF. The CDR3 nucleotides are TGTGCCAGCTCACCACTTGTTCTTCAGGGCGCAGCTAACTATGGCTACACCTTC.